The T cell receptor (beta chain) described here comes from a study of tissue T cells after allogeneic stem cell transplantation. Broader study findings: Which tissue TCRs were alloreactive or antigen-specific was not determined. Some clones might be persisting host cells. Few T cell clones were shared across patients, but motif clusters showed tissue-specific shared signatures. Tissue-detected TCR repertoire was only partly captured by blood and spleen T cells.

This CDR3 spans 15 amino acids. The germline V gene encodes CDR1 SGHDT and CDR2 FRDEAV. V lost 3 bases and J lost 1; bases outside the gene matches: 3. About this clone itself: The antigen is not known. Gene names are mouse gene names. The read stops 1 residue short of the end of the CDR3; the missing end is completed from the germline J gene.

TCRbeta CDR3 was sequenced at survey depth with template counts. Measured with immunoSEQ multiplex PCR; TCRdb has only the in-frame clones, and not every one. The data contain 48,000 or so clones, around 69% of them singletons. The sample consisted of sorted cells pooled from one or two spleens. The clonotype originates from a pool of C57BL/6 mice in good health. The chain joins TRBV14 to TRBJ1-1, with 10 bases matching TRBD1. Partial CDR3 DNA: TGTGCCAGCAGTTCGGGACAGGGGCGAAACACAGAAGTCTTC. Translating it yields CASSSGQGRNTEVF. The full-length CDR3 reads as CASSSGQGRNTEVFF. Full variable domain (rest looked up from reference TRBV14 and TRBJ1-1): EAGVTQSPRYAVLQEGQAVSFWCDPISGHDTLYWYQQPRDQGPQLLVYFRDEAVIDNSQLPSDRFSAVRPKGTNSTLKIQSAKQGDTATYLCASSSGQGRNTEVFFGKGTRLTVV.